This T cell receptor beta chain comes out of a study of blood T cell repertoires in COVID-19. Study details: Sites across the United States, Italy and Spain contributed samples from acute and convalescent COVID-19. PBMCs, B-cell-depleted T cells, or T cells were the source of the cDNA or gDNA that made up the material.

Original processing methods: Reference gene primers were amplified, and this amplification served to estimate nucleated cell counts. The table came from immunoSEQ multiplex PCR; TCRdb's copy has only in-frame clones and leaves some out. V and J calls and clone size are given by that table; D and trimming were obtained from the DNA. This table has 300,000 to 450,000 clones, roughly 85% appearing once. The CDR3 is 12 amino acids. CDR1 is KGHDR and CDR2 is SFDVKD in the germline V gene. V was shortened by 5 bases and J by 4 bases, with 6 bases between the two germline ends. The TCR was taken from a woman younger than 30 with acute or convalescent COVID-19. V gene TRBV24-1 combines with J gene TRBJ2-3; no firm D call. The specimen was peripheral blood. The CDR3 nucleotides are TGTGCCACCAGTGCCGTCGCAGATACGCAGTATTTT. Residues: CATSAVADTQYF.